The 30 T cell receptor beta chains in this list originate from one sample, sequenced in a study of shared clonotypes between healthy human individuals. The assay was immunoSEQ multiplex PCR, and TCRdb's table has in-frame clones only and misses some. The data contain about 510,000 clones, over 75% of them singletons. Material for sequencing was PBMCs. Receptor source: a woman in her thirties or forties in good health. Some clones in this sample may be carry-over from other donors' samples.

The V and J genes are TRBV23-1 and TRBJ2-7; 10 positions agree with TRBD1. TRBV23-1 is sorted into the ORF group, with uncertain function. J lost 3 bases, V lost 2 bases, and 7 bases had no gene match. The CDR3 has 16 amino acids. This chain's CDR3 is CASSQRRQGAVYEQYF. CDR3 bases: TGCGCCAGCAGTCAACGAAGACAGGGGGCAGTCTACGAGCAGTACTTC.

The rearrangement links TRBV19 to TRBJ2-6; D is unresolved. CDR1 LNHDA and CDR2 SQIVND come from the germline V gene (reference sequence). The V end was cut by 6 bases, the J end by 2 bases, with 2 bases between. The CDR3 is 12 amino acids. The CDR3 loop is CASRAGANVLTF. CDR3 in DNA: TGTGCCAGTAGGGCTGGGGCCAACGTCCTGACTTTC.

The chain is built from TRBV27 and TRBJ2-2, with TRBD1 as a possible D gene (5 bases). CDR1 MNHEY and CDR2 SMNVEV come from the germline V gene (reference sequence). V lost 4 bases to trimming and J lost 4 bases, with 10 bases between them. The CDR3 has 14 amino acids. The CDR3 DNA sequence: TGTGCCAGCAGTTCCTCGACAGTCACCGGGGAGCTGTTTTTT. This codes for CASSSSTVTGELFF.

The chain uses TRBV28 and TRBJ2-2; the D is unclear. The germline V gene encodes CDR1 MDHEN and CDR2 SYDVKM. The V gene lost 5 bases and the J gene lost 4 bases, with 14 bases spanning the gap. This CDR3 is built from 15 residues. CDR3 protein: CASSPRTDTTGELFF. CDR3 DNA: TGTGCCAGCAGTCCCCGGACGGATACCACCGGGGAGCTGTTTTTT.

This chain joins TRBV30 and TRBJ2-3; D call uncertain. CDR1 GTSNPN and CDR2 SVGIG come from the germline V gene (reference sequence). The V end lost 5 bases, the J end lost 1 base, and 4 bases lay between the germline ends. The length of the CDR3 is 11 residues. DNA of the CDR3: TGTGCCTGGCGACGCACAGATACGCAGTATTTT. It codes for CAWRRTDTQYF.

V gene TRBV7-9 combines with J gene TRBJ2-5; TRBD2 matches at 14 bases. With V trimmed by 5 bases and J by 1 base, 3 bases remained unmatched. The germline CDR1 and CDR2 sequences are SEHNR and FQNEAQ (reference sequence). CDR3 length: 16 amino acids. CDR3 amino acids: CASSDGTSGSQETQYF. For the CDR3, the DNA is TGTGCCAGCAGCGATGGGACTAGCGGGAGCCAAGAGACCCAGTACTTC.

The DNA of the CDR3 is TGTGCCAGCAGTATACCGGGACGGTGGGGCACTGAAGCTTTCTTT. This sequence encodes CASSIPGRWGTEAFF. The chain employs TRBV28 and TRBJ1-1; a possible D gene is TRBD1 (5 bases). Germline V gene data show CDR1 as MDHEN and CDR2 as SYDVKM. This CDR3 contains 15 residues. Trimming left V 5 bases short and J 4 bases short, with 17 bases between.

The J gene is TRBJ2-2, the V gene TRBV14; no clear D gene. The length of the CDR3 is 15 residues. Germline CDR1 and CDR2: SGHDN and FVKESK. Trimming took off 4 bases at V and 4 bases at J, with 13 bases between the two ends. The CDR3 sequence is CASSLIGWGTGELFF. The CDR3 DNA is TGTGCCAGCAGCCTTATTGGATGGGGCACCGGGGAGCTGTTTTTT.

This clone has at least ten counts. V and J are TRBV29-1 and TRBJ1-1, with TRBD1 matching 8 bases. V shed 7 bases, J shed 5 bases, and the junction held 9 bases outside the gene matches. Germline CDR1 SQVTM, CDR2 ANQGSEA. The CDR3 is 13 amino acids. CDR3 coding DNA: TGCAGCGCCGGACAGGGAGGTGAGACTGAAGCTTTCTTT. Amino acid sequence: CSAGQGGETEAFF.

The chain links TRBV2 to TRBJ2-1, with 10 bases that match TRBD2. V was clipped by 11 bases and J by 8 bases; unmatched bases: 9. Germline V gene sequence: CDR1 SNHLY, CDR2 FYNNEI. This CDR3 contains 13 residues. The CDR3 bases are TGTGCCTCTCTAGCGGGAGAAATGGATGAGCAGTTCTTC. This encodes CASLAGEMDEQFF.

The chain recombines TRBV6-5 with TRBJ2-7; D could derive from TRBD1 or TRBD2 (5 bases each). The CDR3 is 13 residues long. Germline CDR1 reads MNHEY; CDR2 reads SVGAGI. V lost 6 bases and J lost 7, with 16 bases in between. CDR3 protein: CASREGPRWEQYF. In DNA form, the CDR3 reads TGTGCCAGCAGAGAGGGACCTAGGTGGGAGCAGTACTTC.

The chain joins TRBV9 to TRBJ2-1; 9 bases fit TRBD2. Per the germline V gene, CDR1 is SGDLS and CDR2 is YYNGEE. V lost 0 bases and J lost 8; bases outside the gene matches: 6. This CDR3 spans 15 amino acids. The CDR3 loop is CASSVGVSGSYEQFF. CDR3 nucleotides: TGTGCCAGCAGCGTAGGGGTTAGCGGGAGCTATGAGCAGTTCTTC.

DNA of the CDR3: TGTGCCAGCAGTTACAGCCAGCTGGGCATTCAGTACTTC. It is translated as CASSYSQLGIQYF. The V gene is TRBV7-2, the J gene TRBJ2-4, with no clear D. This CDR3 has 13 residues. Per the germline V gene, CDR1 is SGHTA and CDR2 is FQGNSA. Trimming pared 6 bases from V and 9 bases from J, leaving 15 bases between.

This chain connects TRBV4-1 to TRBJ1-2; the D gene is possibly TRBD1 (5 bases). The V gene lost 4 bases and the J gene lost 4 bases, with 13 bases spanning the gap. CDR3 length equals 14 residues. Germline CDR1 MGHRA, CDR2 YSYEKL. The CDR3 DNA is TGCGCCAGCAGCCCGGGAAGAAGGGGCTATGGCTACACCTTC. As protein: CASSPGRRGYGYTF.

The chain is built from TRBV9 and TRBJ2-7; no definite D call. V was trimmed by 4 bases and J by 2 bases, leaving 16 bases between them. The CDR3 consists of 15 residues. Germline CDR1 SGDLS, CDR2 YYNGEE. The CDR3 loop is CASSPSSNFPYEQYF. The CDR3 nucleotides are TGTGCCAGCAGCCCAAGCTCGAATTTCCCCTACGAGCAGTACTTC.

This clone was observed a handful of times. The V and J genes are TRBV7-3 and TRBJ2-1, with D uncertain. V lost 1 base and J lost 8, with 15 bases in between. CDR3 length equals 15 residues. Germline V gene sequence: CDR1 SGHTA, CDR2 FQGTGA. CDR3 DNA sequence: TGTGCCAGCAGCTTAAACAGAGCAGGAGTCGATGAGCAGTTCTTC. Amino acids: CASSLNRAGVDEQFF. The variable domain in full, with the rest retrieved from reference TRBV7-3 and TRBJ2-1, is GAGVSQTPSNKVTEKGKYVELRCDPISGHTALYWYRQSLGQGPEFLIYFQGTGAADDSGLPNDRFFAVRPEGSVSTLKIQRTERGDSAVYLCASSLNRAGVDEQFFGPGTRLTVL.

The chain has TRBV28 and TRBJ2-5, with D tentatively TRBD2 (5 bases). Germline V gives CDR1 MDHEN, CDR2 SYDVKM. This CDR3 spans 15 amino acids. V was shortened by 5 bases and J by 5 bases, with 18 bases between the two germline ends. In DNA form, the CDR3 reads TGTGCCAGCAGTCGGAGGATTAGGGTTGACGAGACCCAGTACTTC. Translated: CASSRRIRVDETQYF.

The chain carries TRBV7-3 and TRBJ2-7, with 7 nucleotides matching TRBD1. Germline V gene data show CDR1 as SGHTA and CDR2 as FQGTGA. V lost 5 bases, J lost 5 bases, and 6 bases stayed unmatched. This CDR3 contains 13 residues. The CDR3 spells CASSRGGPNEQYF. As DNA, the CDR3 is TGTGCCAGCAGCCGAGGGGGCCCCAACGAGCAGTACTTC. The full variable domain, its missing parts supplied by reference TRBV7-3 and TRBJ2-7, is GAGVSQTPSNKVTEKGKYVELRCDPISGHTALYWYRQSLGQGPEFLIYFQGTGAADDSGLPNDRFFAVRPEGSVSTLKIQRTERGDSAVYLCASSRGGPNEQYFGPGTRLTVT.

DNA of the CDR3: TGTGCCAGCAGTTCTGGGACAGGGGGCAGGACAGATACGCAGTATTTT. This sequence encodes CASSSGTGGRTDTQYF. The chain has TRBV28 and TRBJ2-3; 12 bases map to TRBD1. Germline assignment: CDR1 MDHEN and CDR2 SYDVKM. The CDR3 contains 16 residues. The V and J ends lost 4 bases and 3 bases, in that order; junction bases with no gene match: 5.

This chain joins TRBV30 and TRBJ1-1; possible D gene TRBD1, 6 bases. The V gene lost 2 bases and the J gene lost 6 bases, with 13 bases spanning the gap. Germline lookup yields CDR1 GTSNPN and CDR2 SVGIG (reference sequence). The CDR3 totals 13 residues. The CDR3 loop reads CAWSLGQKSEAFF. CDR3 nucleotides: TGTGCCTGGAGTCTCGGACAGAAATCTGAAGCTTTCTTT.

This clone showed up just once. CDR3 coding DNA: TGTGCCAGCAGCCAAGATCCTAGCAGCTCCTACGAGCAGTACTTC. Its protein product is CASSQDPSSSYEQYF. The V and J genes are TRBV5-4 and TRBJ2-7, with D tentatively TRBD2 (5 bases). Germline assignment: CDR1 SGHNT and CDR2 YYREEE (reference sequence). V lost 4 bases to trimming and J lost 0 bases, with 14 bases between them. The CDR3 has 15 residues.

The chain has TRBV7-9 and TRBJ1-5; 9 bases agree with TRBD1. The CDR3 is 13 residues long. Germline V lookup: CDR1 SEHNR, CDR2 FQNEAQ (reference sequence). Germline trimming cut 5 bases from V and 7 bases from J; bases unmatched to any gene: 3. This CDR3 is CASSGTGRQPQHF. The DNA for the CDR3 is TGTGCCAGCAGCGGGACAGGGAGGCAGCCCCAGCATTTT.

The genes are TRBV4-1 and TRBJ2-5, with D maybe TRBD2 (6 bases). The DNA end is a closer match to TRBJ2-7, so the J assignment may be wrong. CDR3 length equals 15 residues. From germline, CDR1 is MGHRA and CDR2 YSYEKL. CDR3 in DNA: TGCGCCAGCAGCCTCCTAGCGCATGACTCCTACGAGCAGTACTTC. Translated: CASSLLAHDSYEQYF.

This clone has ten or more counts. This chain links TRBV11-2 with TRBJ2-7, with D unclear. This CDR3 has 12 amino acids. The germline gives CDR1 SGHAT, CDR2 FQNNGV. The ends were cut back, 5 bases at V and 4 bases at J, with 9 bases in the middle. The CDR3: CASSDKDYEQYF. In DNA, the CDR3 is TGTGCCAGCAGCGACAAGGATTACGAGCAGTACTTC. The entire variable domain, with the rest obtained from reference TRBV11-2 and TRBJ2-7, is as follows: EAGVAQSPRYKIIEKRQSVAFWCNPISGHATLYWYQQILGQGPKLLIQFQNNGVVDDSQLPKDRFSAERLKGVDSTLKIQPAKLEDSAVYLCASSDKDYEQYFGPGTRLTVT.

The CDR3 sequence: CASSLAGLYEQYF. Here the CDR3 DNA reads TGTGCCAGCAGCTTAGCGGGCCTCTACGAGCAGTACTTC. The chain recombines TRBV7-9 with TRBJ2-7; D is unresolved. The V end lost 0 bases, the J end lost 3 bases, and 6 bases lay between the germline ends. This CDR3 is built from 13 residues. The germline V gene has CDR1 SEHNR and CDR2 FQNEAQ (reference sequence). Full variable domain (outside the CDR3, taken from reference TRBV7-9 and TRBJ2-7): DTGVSQNPRHKITKRGQNVTFRCDPISEHNRLYWYRQTLGQGPEFLTYFQNEAQLEKSRLLSDRFSAERPKGSFSTLEIQRTEQGDSAMYLCASSLAGLYEQYFGPGTRLTVT.

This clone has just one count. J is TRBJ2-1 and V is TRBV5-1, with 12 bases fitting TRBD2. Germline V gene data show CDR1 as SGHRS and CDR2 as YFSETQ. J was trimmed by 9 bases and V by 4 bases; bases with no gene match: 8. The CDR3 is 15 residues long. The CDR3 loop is CASSHGTSGSGEQFF. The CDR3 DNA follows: TGCGCCAGCAGCCACGGGACTAGCGGGTCGGGTGAGCAGTTCTTC.

DNA of the CDR3: TGTGCCAGCAGTTCAACGTGGACAGGGAGCTCCTACGAGCAGTACTTC. This sequence encodes CASSSTWTGSSYEQYF. The chain recombines TRBV28 with TRBJ2-7; TRBD1 aligns across 8 bases. The CDR3 spans 16 residues. Germline CDR1 is MDHEN and CDR2 is SYDVKM. Trimming took 4 bases from V and 0 from J; bases not matched to a gene: 8.

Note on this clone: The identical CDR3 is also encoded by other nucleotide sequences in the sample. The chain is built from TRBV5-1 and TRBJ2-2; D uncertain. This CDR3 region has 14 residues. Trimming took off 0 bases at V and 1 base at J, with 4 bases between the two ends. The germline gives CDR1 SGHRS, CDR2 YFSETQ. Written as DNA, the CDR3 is TGCGCCAGCAGCTTGGTTGGGAACACCGGGGAGCTGTTTTTT. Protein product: CASSLVGNTGELFF.

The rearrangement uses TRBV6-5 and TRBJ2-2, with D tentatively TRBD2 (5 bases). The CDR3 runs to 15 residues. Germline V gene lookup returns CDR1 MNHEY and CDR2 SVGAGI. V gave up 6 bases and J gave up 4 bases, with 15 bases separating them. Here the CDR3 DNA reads TGTGCCAGCAGATTTAACGGAGGAAGCACCGGGGAGCTGTTTTTT. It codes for CASRFNGGSTGELFF.

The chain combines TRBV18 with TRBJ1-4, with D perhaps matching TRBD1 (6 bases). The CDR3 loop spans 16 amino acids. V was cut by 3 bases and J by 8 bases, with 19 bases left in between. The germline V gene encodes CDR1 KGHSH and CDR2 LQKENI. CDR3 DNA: TGTGCCAGCTCACCGGCCGAGGGGGGAATAAGAGAAAAACTGTTTTTT. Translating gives CASSPAEGGIREKLFF.